This is a list of T cell receptor beta chains from one sample in a study of blood T cell repertoires in COVID-19. The table came from immunoSEQ multiplex PCR; TCRdb's copy has only in-frame clones and leaves some out. The table lists roughly 200,000 clones, around 80% of them singletons. Sequenced material: peripheral blood. These receptors were collected from a woman over 75 with COVID-19, enrolled during active disease. CDR3s include the opening cysteine and the closing phenylalanine or tryptophan.

V gene	J gene	CDR3 protein
TRBV5-6	TRBJ2-7	CASSLLLGDSEQYF
TRBV7-9	TRBJ2-2	CASSVGTGDTGELFF
TRBV19	TRBJ2-2	CASTLFTGELFF
TRBV28	TRBJ2-3	CASSSTRSTDTQYF
TRBV5-1	TRBJ2-7	CASSTTGASPEQYF
TRBV2	TRBJ1-4	CASSASGGGSEKLFF
TRBV6-2/TRBV6-3	TRBJ1-5	CASSSEVNQPQHF
TRBV18	TRBJ1-1	CASSPQDRGNMNTEAFF
TRBV7-3	TRBJ2-2	CASSFSGTGELFF
TRBV2	TRBJ2-1	CASSIQGAGNEQFF